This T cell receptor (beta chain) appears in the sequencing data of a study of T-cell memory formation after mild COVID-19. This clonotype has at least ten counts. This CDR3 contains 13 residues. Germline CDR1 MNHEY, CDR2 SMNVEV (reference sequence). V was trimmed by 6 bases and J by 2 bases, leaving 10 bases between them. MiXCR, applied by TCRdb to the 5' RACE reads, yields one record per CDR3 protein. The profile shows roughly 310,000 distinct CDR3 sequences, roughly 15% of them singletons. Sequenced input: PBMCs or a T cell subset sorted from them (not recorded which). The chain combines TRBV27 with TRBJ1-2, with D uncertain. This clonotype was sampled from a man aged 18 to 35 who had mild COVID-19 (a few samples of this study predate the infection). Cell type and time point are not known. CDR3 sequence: CASSLTGNYGYTF. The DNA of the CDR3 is TGTGCCAGCAGCCTGACGGGAAACTATGGCTACACCTTC.